The present T cell receptor (beta chain) was sequenced within a study of T cells in localized non-small cell lung cancer. The study's findings and limits: Uninvolved adjacent lung showed the highest T cell clonality, exceeding tumor. Median detection of top 100 tumor clones in adjacent lung was 57 clones. Greater T cell density in blood accompanied longer overall survival.

Trimming removed 0 bases at V and 0 bases at J, with 6 bases between. The CDR3 extends over 14 amino acids. Germline V lookup: CDR1 SGHNT, CDR2 YYREEE (reference sequence). The assay was immunoSEQ multiplex PCR, and TCRdb's table has in-frame clones only and misses some. This table has under 20,000 clones, about 80% appearing once. To note about this clone: Antigen unknown.

The sequence derives from a female donor at least 60 years old with stage I lung adenocarcinoma. Material: peripheral blood, obtained before any cancer treatment. The V call is TRBV5-4, the J call TRBJ1-1; D gene uncertain. CDR3 coding DNA: TGTGCCAGCAGCTTGGAATGGTTGAACACTGAAGCTTTCTTT. It translates to CASSLEWLNTEAFF.